These T cell receptor beta chains were read from a single sample in a study of CD8 T cells in ankylosing spondylitis. TCRdb re-called the 5' RACE reads through MiXCR, storing one row per CDR3 protein. This table holds hundreds of thousands of distinct CDR3 sequences, around 11% found once. The sample was blood, either unsorted or a sorted T cell fraction (not recorded which). The source of these receptors is a male donor with ankylosing spondylitis. Each CDR3 is given with its conserved first and last residue. D genes are given only for firm matches. A clone size is listed for some rows: how often the clone was seen (once, few, many), or a class if it is expanded.

j_call: TRBJ2-7
clone_size: -
d_call: TRBD2
v_call: TRBV4-3
cdr3_length: 15
cdr3_nt: TGCGCCAGCAGCCCTTTAGCGGGAGGCCACTACGAGCAGTACTTC
cdr3_aa: CASSPLAGGHYEQYF

j_call: TRBJ2-7
clone_size: -
d_call: -
v_call: TRBV6-1
cdr3_length: 13
cdr3_nt: TGTGCCAGCAACCTCCATCAGGGCTACGAGCAGTACTTC
cdr3_aa: CASNLHQGYEQYF

j_call: TRBJ1-5
clone_size: few
d_call: -
v_call: TRBV11-2
cdr3_length: 13
cdr3_nt: TGTGCCAGCAGCGCGAATCAGGGGCAGCCCCAGCATTTT
cdr3_aa: CASSANQGQPQHF

j_call: TRBJ2-3
clone_size: -
d_call: -
v_call: TRBV5-1
cdr3_length: 15
cdr3_nt: TGCGCCAGCAGCGCTCAGGGACCCCCCATGGATACGCAGTATTTT
cdr3_aa: CASSAQGPPMDTQYF

j_call: TRBJ2-7
clone_size: many
d_call: -
v_call: TRBV20-1
cdr3_length: 17
cdr3_nt: TGCAGTGCAGAGAAGAAGGTGCTCAGAGCGAGACCCTACGAGCAGTACTTC
cdr3_aa: CSAEKKVLRARPYEQYF

j_call: TRBJ1-1
clone_size: -
d_call: -
v_call: TRBV7-8
cdr3_length: 14
cdr3_nt: TGTGCCAGCAGACGGTGGACGTCGAACACTGAAGCTTTCTTT
cdr3_aa: CASRRWTSNTEAFF

j_call: TRBJ1-1
clone_size: few
d_call: -
v_call: TRBV4-2
cdr3_length: 14
cdr3_nt: TGTGCCAGCAGCCAACCGGTAAGGAACACTGAAGCTTTCTTT
cdr3_aa: CASSQPVRNTEAFF

j_call: TRBJ2-7
clone_size: few
d_call: -
v_call: TRBV28
cdr3_length: 13
cdr3_nt: TGTGCCAGCAGTTCGAATGGGGTCCACGAGCAGTACTTC
cdr3_aa: CASSSNGVHEQYF

j_call: TRBJ2-7
clone_size: -
d_call: -
v_call: TRBV20-1
cdr3_length: 12
cdr3_nt: TGCAGTACCTCGGGCGGGTACTACGAGCAGTACTTC
cdr3_aa: CSTSGGYYEQYF

j_call: TRBJ2-7
clone_size: -
d_call: -
v_call: TRBV18
cdr3_length: 14
cdr3_nt: TGTGCCAGCTCTCCGGACGCGAGCTCCTACGAGCAGTACTTC
cdr3_aa: CASSPDASSYEQYF

j_call: TRBJ1-2
clone_size: -
d_call: TRBD1
v_call: TRBV6-1
cdr3_length: 14
cdr3_nt: TGTGCCAGCAGTCCGGGACAGGGGACCTATGGCTACACCTTC
cdr3_aa: CASSPGQGTYGYTF

j_call: TRBJ2-7
clone_size: -
d_call: TRBD2
v_call: TRBV4-2
cdr3_length: 15
cdr3_nt: TGTGCCAGCAGCCGGTGGGGGGGGGAGACCTACGAGCAGTACTTC
cdr3_aa: CASSRWGGETYEQYF

j_call: TRBJ1-1
clone_size: -
d_call: -
v_call: TRBV20-1
cdr3_length: 13
cdr3_nt: TGCAGTGCTAGACCTCAGGGTTACACTGAAGCTTTCTTT
cdr3_aa: CSARPQGYTEAFF

j_call: TRBJ1-2
clone_size: few
d_call: TRBD1
v_call: TRBV3-1
cdr3_length: 13
cdr3_nt: TGTGCCAGCGTTACCAGGGGGGGCTATGGCTACACCTTC
cdr3_aa: CASVTRGGYGYTF

j_call: TRBJ2-5
clone_size: -
d_call: -
v_call: TRBV10-2
cdr3_length: 12
cdr3_nt: TGCGCCAGCGGTGGGGATTCGGAGACCCAGTACTTC
cdr3_aa: CASGGDSETQYF

j_call: TRBJ1-4
clone_size: -
d_call: -
v_call: TRBV20-1
cdr3_length: 15
cdr3_nt: TGCAGTGCTCCAGGGGTCGATGCAACTAATGAAAAACTGTTTTTT
cdr3_aa: CSAPGVDATNEKLFF

j_call: TRBJ2-7
clone_size: many
d_call: -
v_call: TRBV20-1
cdr3_length: 12
cdr3_nt: TGCAGTGCTAAAAGGGGCTCCGGGCAGCAGTACTTC
cdr3_aa: CSAKRGSGQQYF

j_call: TRBJ2-1
clone_size: -
d_call: TRBD2
v_call: TRBV28
cdr3_length: 14
cdr3_nt: TGTGCCAGCAGCGGCGGGAGTGGGTACAATGAGCAGTTCTTC
cdr3_aa: CASSGGSGYNEQFF

j_call: TRBJ2-1
clone_size: many
d_call: TRBD2
v_call: TRBV20-1
cdr3_length: 14
cdr3_nt: TGCAGTGCCATAGCGGGCCCCACCTACAATGAGCAGTTCTTC
cdr3_aa: CSAIAGPTYNEQFF

j_call: TRBJ1-2
clone_size: few
d_call: TRBD1
v_call: TRBV29-1
cdr3_length: 15
cdr3_nt: TGCAGCGTTGGGGATGGGACAGGGGTGGGCTATGGCTACACCTTC
cdr3_aa: CSVGDGTGVGYGYTF

j_call: TRBJ2-1
clone_size: many
d_call: -
v_call: TRBV29-1
cdr3_length: 16
cdr3_nt: TGCAGCGTTGAAGATAATGGGCCGTCCTCCTACAATGAGCAGTTCTTC
cdr3_aa: CSVEDNGPSSYNEQFF

j_call: TRBJ2-5
clone_size: -
d_call: TRBD2
v_call: TRBV20-1
cdr3_length: 15
cdr3_nt: TGCAGTGCTAGGCCTAGCGGGGGGGCCCGGGAGACCCAGTACTTC
cdr3_aa: CSARPSGGARETQYF

j_call: TRBJ1-2
clone_size: many
d_call: -
v_call: TRBV27
cdr3_length: 14
cdr3_nt: TGTGCCAGCAGTTTATCGGGGGGGAACTATGGCTACACCTTC
cdr3_aa: CASSLSGGNYGYTF

j_call: TRBJ2-1
clone_size: few
d_call: -
v_call: TRBV7-7
cdr3_length: 13
cdr3_nt: TGTGCTAGCAGCACAGACAGGGAGGATGAGCAGTTCTTC
cdr3_aa: CASSTDREDEQFF

j_call: TRBJ2-1
clone_size: -
d_call: -
v_call: TRBV2
cdr3_length: 15
cdr3_nt: TGTGCCAGCAGTGAAATGGCGGGCTCCTACAATGAGCAGTTCTTC
cdr3_aa: CASSEMAGSYNEQFF

j_call: TRBJ2-1
clone_size: -
d_call: TRBD2
v_call: TRBV29-1
cdr3_length: 17
cdr3_nt: TGCAGCGTTGAAAAAGGACGGGGGGATGCCACCTACAATGAGCAGTTCTTC
cdr3_aa: CSVEKGRGDATYNEQFF

j_call: TRBJ2-3
clone_size: -
d_call: TRBD1
v_call: TRBV29-1
cdr3_length: 12
cdr3_nt: TGCAGCATCCACAGGGGCCCAGATACGCAGTATTTT
cdr3_aa: CSIHRGPDTQYF

j_call: TRBJ2-4
clone_size: many
d_call: -
v_call: TRBV4-3
cdr3_length: 13
cdr3_nt: TGCGCCAGCAGCCAAGAGGCAGGGACTGTTCAGTACTTC
cdr3_aa: CASSQEAGTVQYF

j_call: TRBJ2-7
clone_size: once
d_call: TRBD2
v_call: TRBV2
cdr3_length: 14
cdr3_nt: TGTGCCAGCAAACCGAGCGGGAGCTCCTACGAGCAGTACTTC
cdr3_aa: CASKPSGSSYEQYF

j_call: TRBJ2-7
clone_size: -
d_call: TRBD2
v_call: TRBV28
cdr3_length: 16
cdr3_nt: TGTGCCAGCAGTTTTCGTCTAGCGGCTCCCTCCTACGAGCAGTACTTC
cdr3_aa: CASSFRLAAPSYEQYF

j_call: TRBJ2-3
clone_size: -
d_call: TRBD2
v_call: TRBV6-4
cdr3_length: 14
cdr3_nt: TGTGCCAGCAGCGCCGTAGCGGGAGCAGATACGCAGTATTTT
cdr3_aa: CASSAVAGADTQYF

j_call: TRBJ1-5
clone_size: few
d_call: TRBD1
v_call: TRBV6-5
cdr3_length: 14
cdr3_nt: TGTGCCAGCAGTTACTCAGGGGGCTATCAGCCCCAGCATTTT
cdr3_aa: CASSYSGGYQPQHF

j_call: TRBJ2-1
clone_size: few
d_call: TRBD2
v_call: TRBV6-2/TRBV6-3
cdr3_length: 14
cdr3_nt: TGTGCCAGCAGTTTGGATAGCGGGAGGGCTGAGCAGTTCTTC
cdr3_aa: CASSLDSGRAEQFF

j_call: TRBJ1-1
clone_size: -
d_call: -
v_call: TRBV20-1
cdr3_length: 16
cdr3_nt: TGCAGTGCTAGAGATAGACGGAAGGGAATGAACACTGAAGCTTTCTTT
cdr3_aa: CSARDRRKGMNTEAFF

j_call: TRBJ2-1
clone_size: -
d_call: TRBD2
v_call: TRBV9
cdr3_length: 15
cdr3_nt: TGTGCCAGCAGCGCCACTAGCGGGATGTACAATGAGCAGTTCTTC
cdr3_aa: CASSATSGMYNEQFF

j_call: TRBJ2-3
clone_size: -
d_call: TRBD2
v_call: TRBV5-1
cdr3_length: 16
cdr3_nt: TGCGCCAGCAGCATACTAGCGGGCGCTAGCACAGATACGCAGTATTTT
cdr3_aa: CASSILAGASTDTQYF

j_call: TRBJ1-1
clone_size: few
d_call: -
v_call: TRBV20-1
cdr3_length: 12
cdr3_nt: TGCAGTGCTAGAAAGGGGTCCTATGGAGCTTTCTTT
cdr3_aa: CSARKGSYGAFF

j_call: TRBJ2-7
clone_size: many
d_call: TRBD1
v_call: TRBV5-1
cdr3_length: 15
cdr3_nt: TGCGCCAGCAGCTTGGCCGTCGACAGGGGTTACGAGCAGTACTTC
cdr3_aa: CASSLAVDRGYEQYF

j_call: TRBJ1-4
clone_size: -
d_call: TRBD1
v_call: TRBV18
cdr3_length: 14
cdr3_nt: TGTGCCAGCTCACGACAGGGAGCGGGCGAAAAACTGTTTTTT
cdr3_aa: CASSRQGAGEKLFF

j_call: TRBJ2-7
clone_size: few
d_call: -
v_call: TRBV6-5
cdr3_length: 15
cdr3_nt: TGTGCCAGCAGTTACTCGTCGGGACGCCTCTACGAGCAGTACTTC
cdr3_aa: CASSYSSGRLYEQYF

j_call: TRBJ2-1
clone_size: once
d_call: -
v_call: TRBV7-9
cdr3_length: 13
cdr3_nt: TGTGCCAGCAGCTTAGATTGGCGGGATGAGCAGTTCTTC
cdr3_aa: CASSLDWRDEQFF

j_call: TRBJ2-6
clone_size: -
d_call: -
v_call: TRBV7-2
cdr3_length: 16
cdr3_nt: TGTGCCAGCAGCTCTGGTCCTATCTCTGGGGCCAACGTCCTGACTTTC
cdr3_aa: CASSSGPISGANVLTF

j_call: TRBJ1-1
clone_size: few
d_call: -
v_call: TRBV20-1
cdr3_length: 14
cdr3_nt: TGCAGTGCTAGAGAACCGGGATTGAACACTGAAGCTTTCTTT
cdr3_aa: CSAREPGLNTEAFF

j_call: TRBJ2-4
clone_size: -
d_call: -
v_call: TRBV18
cdr3_length: 13
cdr3_nt: TGTGCCAGCTCACCGGAAGCGGCAGCTTTTCAGTACTTC
cdr3_aa: CASSPEAAAFQYF